A selection of T cell receptor beta chains follows, all from one sample in a study of blood T cell repertoires in COVID-19. The protocol was immunoSEQ multiplex PCR, while the TCRdb copy is restricted to in-frame clones and leaves out a portion. The profile shows about 97,000 clones, roughly nine tenths of them singletons. Sequencing was carried out using peripheral blood. The receptors originated from a man aged 45-65 years with acute or convalescent COVID-19. The CDR3 runs from the conserved cysteine through the conserved F or W. Fields, in order: CDR3 DNA, CDR3 protein, J gene, D gene, clone size, V gene. D genes are given only for firm matches. Clone size is shown for a subset of rows, as once, few, many or a class of expanded clone.

CDR3nt: TGTGCCAGTAGTATACAGGGACAAGGTAAAGAGCAGTACTTC
CDR3aa: CASSIQGQGKEQYF
j_gene: TRBJ2-7
d_gene: NA
abundance: NA
v_gene: TRBV19

CDR3nt: TGTGCCAGCAGTGATTGGGGACAGGGTGAACGGCAGCCCCAGCATTTT
CDR3aa: CASSDWGQGERQPQHF
j_gene: TRBJ1-5
d_gene: TRBD1
abundance: once
v_gene: TRBV6-1

CDR3nt: TGTGCCTGGAGTCCTGAGTCTGAGCAGTTCTTC
CDR3aa: CAWSPESEQFF
j_gene: TRBJ2-1
d_gene: NA
abundance: NA
v_gene: TRBV30

CDR3nt: TGTGCCAGCAGCCAAGGACAGAGAGGCTACACCTTC
CDR3aa: CASSQGQRGYTF
j_gene: TRBJ1-2
d_gene: NA
abundance: NA
v_gene: TRBV3-1/TRBV3-2

CDR3nt: TGTGCCAGCAGCTTGACAGAATCACCCCTCCACTTT
CDR3aa: CASSLTESPLHF
j_gene: TRBJ1-6
d_gene: NA
abundance: NA
v_gene: TRBV5-5

CDR3nt: TGTGCCAGCAGCCGGGGGACAGCTAGCTCCTACGAGCAGTACTTC
CDR3aa: CASSRGTASSYEQYF
j_gene: TRBJ2-7
d_gene: TRBD1
abundance: NA
v_gene: TRBV4-2

CDR3nt: TGCGCCAGCAGCTTGTTTAGCCCGGGGAGGAACTACGAGCAGTACTTC
CDR3aa: CASSLFSPGRNYEQYF
j_gene: TRBJ2-7
d_gene: NA
abundance: NA
v_gene: TRBV5-1

CDR3nt: TGTGCCAGCAGTGATGCTACCGGCGGGTATGAGCAGTTCTTC
CDR3aa: CASSDATGGYEQFF
j_gene: TRBJ2-1
d_gene: NA
abundance: NA
v_gene: TRBV2

CDR3nt: TGCGCCACCAAACGGGGGGAACTGAACACTGAAGCTTTCTTT
CDR3aa: CATKRGELNTEAFF
j_gene: TRBJ1-1
d_gene: NA
abundance: once
v_gene: TRBV5-1

CDR3nt: TGTGCCAGCAGCGCACTGTCCGACACAGTCTACAATGAGCAGTTCTTC
CDR3aa: CASSALSDTVYNEQFF
j_gene: TRBJ2-1
d_gene: NA
abundance: NA
v_gene: TRBV9

CDR3nt: TGTGCCAGCAGCCAAGGCCCCGGGACAGTCGAGGTGGTATCTGAAGCTTTCTTT
CDR3aa: CASSQGPGTVEVVSEAFF
j_gene: TRBJ1-1
d_gene: TRBD1
abundance: NA
v_gene: TRBV3-1/TRBV3-2

CDR3nt: TGTGCCAGTAGTCCCCAGGGGGTGAACACTGAAGCTTTCTTT
CDR3aa: CASSPQGVNTEAFF
j_gene: TRBJ1-1
d_gene: TRBD1
abundance: few
v_gene: TRBV19

CDR3nt: TGTGCCAGCTCACCAGGAACTATAGGAGATACGCAGTATTTT
CDR3aa: CASSPGTIGDTQYF
j_gene: TRBJ2-3
d_gene: NA
abundance: NA
v_gene: TRBV18

CDR3nt: TGTGCCAGCAGTTTTCGACGGGAAACTGAAGCTTTCTTT
CDR3aa: CASSFRRETEAFF
j_gene: TRBJ1-1
d_gene: NA
abundance: once
v_gene: TRBV27

CDR3nt: TGTGCCAGCAGCTTAGTTGGGAGACCAGATAGGGAAGCTTTCTTT
CDR3aa: CASSLVGRPDREAFF
j_gene: TRBJ1-1
d_gene: NA
abundance: once
v_gene: TRBV7-9

CDR3nt: TGTGCCAGCAGCAATACCGGGACTCCTAGCCAAGAGACCCAGTACTTC
CDR3aa: CASSNTGTPSQETQYF
j_gene: TRBJ2-5
d_gene: NA
abundance: NA
v_gene: TRBV28

CDR3nt: TGTGCCAGCAGCTTAGATAGGGGTGGGGAGACCCAGTACTTC
CDR3aa: CASSLDRGGETQYF
j_gene: TRBJ2-5
d_gene: NA
abundance: NA
v_gene: TRBV11-2

CDR3nt: TGTGCCTGGAGTGTTTCTTCGGGAAACACCATATATTTT
CDR3aa: CAWSVSSGNTIYF
j_gene: TRBJ1-3
d_gene: NA
abundance: NA
v_gene: TRBV30

CDR3nt: TGCGCCAGCAGCTTGGACCCCCTAAACACTGAAGCTTTCTTT
CDR3aa: CASSLDPLNTEAFF
j_gene: TRBJ1-1
d_gene: NA
abundance: NA
v_gene: TRBV5-1

CDR3nt: TGTGCCAGCAGTTTTTCTAGTGACGGCCCCTACGAGCAGTACTTC
CDR3aa: CASSFSSDGPYEQYF
j_gene: TRBJ2-7
d_gene: NA
abundance: NA
v_gene: TRBV28

CDR3nt: TGTGCCAGCAGCCCTCGTGATAGCGGGGGCTACAATGAGCAGTTCTTC
CDR3aa: CASSPRDSGGYNEQFF
j_gene: TRBJ2-1
d_gene: TRBD2
abundance: NA
v_gene: TRBV7-8

CDR3nt: TGTGCCAGCAGCCCCCTGTCAGGGCAAGAGACCCAGTACTTC
CDR3aa: CASSPLSGQETQYF
j_gene: TRBJ2-5
d_gene: NA
abundance: NA
v_gene: TRBV14

CDR3nt: TGTGCCAGCACCTATCAGGGGACAGCGCCTGCTTTCTTT
CDR3aa: CASTYQGTAPAFF
j_gene: TRBJ1-1
d_gene: TRBD1
abundance: few
v_gene: TRBV6-5

CDR3nt: TGTGCCAGCAGTTCAGATCCGGGACTAGCGGGGGCTGAGCAGTTCTTC
CDR3aa: CASSSDPGLAGAEQFF
j_gene: TRBJ2-1
d_gene: TRBD2
abundance: NA
v_gene: TRBV2

CDR3nt: TGTGCTAGTCAGGCGCAAACCACAGATACGCAGTATTTT
CDR3aa: CASQAQTTDTQYF
j_gene: TRBJ2-3
d_gene: NA
abundance: NA
v_gene: TRBV12-5

CDR3nt: TGCAGCGTCCAAGAGGGCTTTCCAACTGGAAACACCATATATTTT
CDR3aa: CSVQEGFPTGNTIYF
j_gene: TRBJ1-3
d_gene: NA
abundance: NA
v_gene: TRBV29-1

CDR3nt: TGTGCCAGCACCTTACAGGGGGTGATCTATGGCTACACCTTC
CDR3aa: CASTLQGVIYGYTF
j_gene: TRBJ1-2
d_gene: TRBD1
abundance: NA
v_gene: TRBV6-6

CDR3nt: TGTGCCAGCAGCGCCAGCCCTGGGGCGCCCGGCGGGGAGCTGTTTTTT
CDR3aa: CASSASPGAPGGELFF
j_gene: TRBJ2-2
d_gene: NA
abundance: NA
v_gene: TRBV9

CDR3nt: TGCGCCAGCAGCTTGGGGCAGGGGAAGTACGGGGAGCTGTTTTTT
CDR3aa: CASSLGQGKYGELFF
j_gene: TRBJ2-2
d_gene: NA
abundance: NA
v_gene: TRBV5-1

CDR3nt: TGTGCCAGCTCACCTCAGACCCGGGGACTTCATACAACTAATGAAAAACTGTTTTTT
CDR3aa: CASSPQTRGLHTTNEKLFF
j_gene: TRBJ1-4
d_gene: NA
abundance: NA
v_gene: TRBV18

CDR3nt: TGTGCCAGCAGCCCAACCTCGAGGACAGATACGCAGTATTTT
CDR3aa: CASSPTSRTDTQYF
j_gene: TRBJ2-3
d_gene: NA
abundance: NA
v_gene: TRBV7-8

CDR3nt: TGTGCCAGCAGTGAAGGGGACAGAATCGTCCCTAACTATGGCTACACCTTC
CDR3aa: CASSEGDRIVPNYGYTF
j_gene: TRBJ1-2
d_gene: TRBD1
abundance: NA
v_gene: TRBV25-1

CDR3nt: TGTGCCAGCAGCCCAGGGGGCGCCCCCAACTATGGCTACACCTTC
CDR3aa: CASSPGGAPNYGYTF
j_gene: TRBJ1-2
d_gene: TRBD1
abundance: NA
v_gene: TRBV7-9

CDR3nt: TGTGCCAGTAGTAGCAGGACAGGGGGGGAGACCGGGGAGCTGTTTTTT
CDR3aa: CASSSRTGGETGELFF
j_gene: TRBJ2-2
d_gene: TRBD1
abundance: once
v_gene: TRBV19

CDR3nt: TGTGCCAGTAGTATAGGGACACCCCTAGCACAGGGTACGCAGTATTTT
CDR3aa: CASSIGTPLAQGTQYF
j_gene: TRBJ2-3
d_gene: NA
abundance: NA
v_gene: TRBV19

CDR3nt: TGTGCCAGCAGCCGATTTGAGAAGAATTCACCCCTCCACTTT
CDR3aa: CASSRFEKNSPLHF
j_gene: TRBJ1-6
d_gene: NA
abundance: once
v_gene: TRBV6-5

CDR3nt: TGTGCCAGCAGTCCTCCGGGAAACAAAAACATTCAGTACTTC
CDR3aa: CASSPPGNKNIQYF
j_gene: TRBJ2-4
d_gene: NA
abundance: once
v_gene: TRBV11-3

CDR3nt: TGTGCCAGCAGCTCCCCCGGTCTAAACGGGGAGCTGTTTTTT
CDR3aa: CASSSPGLNGELFF
j_gene: TRBJ2-2
d_gene: NA
abundance: NA
v_gene: TRBV6-5

CDR3nt: TGTGCCAGCAGCCAGGAGCCTGGATTTGGCATTCAGTACTTC
CDR3aa: CASSQEPGFGIQYF
j_gene: TRBJ2-4
d_gene: NA
abundance: NA
v_gene: TRBV3-1/TRBV3-2

CDR3nt: TGTGCCAGCAGTTTATCGGGACAGGGGAAGCAGTACTTC
CDR3aa: CASSLSGQGKQYF
j_gene: TRBJ2-7
d_gene: TRBD1
abundance: NA
v_gene: TRBV27

CDR3nt: TGTGCCAGCAGCCAAGTCGGCGGTACCTACGAGCAGTACTTC
CDR3aa: CASSQVGGTYEQYF
j_gene: TRBJ2-7
d_gene: NA
abundance: NA
v_gene: TRBV3-1/TRBV3-2

CDR3nt: TGTGCCAGCAGCGAGATAGACAGGTGGGAATCCTACGAGCAGTACTTC
CDR3aa: CASSEIDRWESYEQYF
j_gene: TRBJ2-7
d_gene: NA
abundance: NA
v_gene: TRBV2

CDR3nt: TGTGCCAGCAGCTTGGTTGGGACAGGGGACTATGGCTACACCTTC
CDR3aa: CASSLVGTGDYGYTF
j_gene: TRBJ1-2
d_gene: TRBD1
abundance: NA
v_gene: TRBV5-6

CDR3nt: TGTGCCAGCAGCCAAGATAGGACAGGGGTACTCTATGGCTACACCTTC
CDR3aa: CASSQDRTGVLYGYTF
j_gene: TRBJ1-2
d_gene: TRBD1
abundance: NA
v_gene: TRBV3-1/TRBV3-2

CDR3nt: TGCGCCAGCAGCTTGGTGGCGGGGGCGATCTACGAGCAGTACTTC
CDR3aa: CASSLVAGAIYEQYF
j_gene: TRBJ2-7
d_gene: NA
abundance: NA
v_gene: TRBV5-1

CDR3nt: TGTGCCAGCGACTACCGGGACAGTAATTCACCCCTCCACTTT
CDR3aa: CASDYRDSNSPLHF
j_gene: TRBJ1-6
d_gene: TRBD1
abundance: NA
v_gene: TRBV2